This T cell receptor (beta chain) was retrieved from a study of cytomegalovirus exposure and HLA in healthy donors (dated by TCRdb to about 2017). About the full investigation: An earlier analysis of under 600 of the donors reported 276 Gb of sequence data and 117 million unique TCR beta sequences from approximately 180 million T cells. An early release that covered roughly 600 HLA-typed donors contained about 300 gigabases of sequencing data and 65 million to 100 million unique TCR sequences. The genetic ancestry cluster associated with self-reported Caucasian donors included roughly four fifths of the roughly 390 genotyped donors. The study aimed to test whether cataloging public T cell receptors could reveal signatures of past pathogen exposure. The study profiled the T cell repertoires of fewer than 850 subjects by immunosequencing and related them to cytomegalovirus serostatus. Along with the roughly 670-subject first cohort, a separate validation cohort of roughly 110 different subjects was used. High-throughput TCR immunosequencing, statistical association of individual TCRs with disease status, and machine learning were combined to predict cytomegalovirus infection status. A later analysis re-analyzed previously published TCR beta repertoires from hundreds of donors and added high-resolution HLA genotyping to study TCR occurrence patterns. The later analysis used no new phenotypic data to find candidate immune exposures, relying instead on TCR beta sequences and their occurrence across donors. An earlier analysis of about 620 of the donors applied high-throughput TCR beta sequencing to assess whether each TCR beta V gene segment acted as functional or pseudogenic. Donor age, sex, ethnicity and CMV serostatus were compiled together with the repertoire data. Genome-wide SNP genotypes for about three fifths of the roughly 670 donors were used in a later genetic analysis, which treated that subset as a discovery cohort. All discovery cohort repertoires had been generated using a single sequencing platform. HLA typing covered class I and class II loci at four-digit resolution. The number of donors typed differed by locus, with 629-630 for A, B, C, DRB1 and DQB1, around 500 for DQA1, over 600 for DPA1, and some 450 for DPB1. Roughly 5 DR-DQ haplotypes were handled as single units for association and clustering, since linkage in the cohort was strong. On average, roughly 240,000 unique TCR beta nucleotide sequences were sequenced per donor among a few hundred genotyped donors of the cohort, with 15% to 20% of those sequences being non-productive.

A remark on this clone: Which antigen it targets is not known. No base qualities exist here, and no much larger clone lies one base off it.

In total, 600 or so healthy bone marrow donors made up the cohort. All cohort members were sampled while nominally healthy, although unrecorded immune exposures were likely present. The donor tested CMV seropositive, placing the donor among the 250 to 350 seropositive members of the cohort. Each donor provided a peripheral blood sample, and peripheral blood mononuclear cells were used for TCR beta sequencing. Genomic DNA was extracted from the blood cell samples with the Qiagen DNeasy Blood Extraction Kit. Overall study results and their limits: Strong co-occurrence of HLA alleles, especially DR and DQ, made assigning TCR associations to individual alleles difficult. In a later genetic analysis, a missense DCLRE1C variant was associated with V-gene and J-gene trimming of TCR beta chains, and the association was replicated in an independent cohort. The authors suggested that the approach could potentially be generalized to other disease states and immunological phenotypes. The sequencing pipeline was judged likely to have produced a cluster of highly shared sequence variants as a technical artifact. In vitro tests confirmed that a few of the cytomegalovirus-associated TCR beta chains recognize cytomegalovirus antigens. A later analysis found that TCR association rates varied across HLA loci, with DRB1 alleles showing the most associated TCRs and HLA-C alleles the fewest. A later genetic analysis reported fewer N-insertions in productive TCRs among donors in an Asian-associated ancestry cluster than the roughly 640-donor mean. According to a later analysis, parvovirus B19, influenza, CMV and Epstein-Barr virus appeared linked to several top co-occurrence clusters. The presence/absence analyses assumed that sequencing depth was roughly uniform across donors, and that assumption may not be true. The classifier was reported to diagnose cytomegalovirus status with high specificity and sensitivity in both the original and validation cohorts. While some public TCRs were present in many individuals, most TCR sequences turned up only very rarely across donors. Because HLA typing was missing for some donors at each locus, association tests included only the typed subset. In a later analysis, HLA-associated TCR beta chains showed more clonal expansion and lower generation probabilities than non-associated chains that were equally common. Because the 87-base-pair reads could not distinguish some IMGT-functional V segments, including TRBV6-2 and TRBV6-3, those segments were excluded. According to a later analysis, most CMV-associated TCR beta chains appeared to be HLA-restricted, and the HLA associations seemed to be driven largely by CMV exposure. In an earlier analysis of 450 to 750 of the donors, most TCR beta V segments appeared in productive rearrangements about 87% or about 30% of the time, broadly matching IMGT annotations. The cohort was sequenced for TCR beta chains only, and without alpha or paired-chain data the features that could be detected were limited. Because counts were too low, more than 15 rarely observed V segments, including chromosome 9 orphons, were excluded from the earlier analysis of fewer than 650 of the donors. Linkage disequilibrium might explain the correlated functional status among segregating V segments, but an unknown experimental factor could not be excluded. A further reported finding was that TCR beta sequences accurately predicted the HLA-A and HLA-B alleles for most subjects in the first cohort. Immune exposure information for the cohort was limited to CMV serostatus. A total of 164 TCR beta chains were listed by the study as associated with cytomegalovirus. In a later analysis, some 17,000 TCR beta sequences were associated with specific HLA alleles at a false discovery rate of 0.05.

Germline trimming amounts to 4 bases on V and 4 bases on J, with 11 as the count of junction bases outside the gene matches. The germline V gene encodes CDR1 LNHDA and CDR2 SQIVND (reference sequence). The CDR3 runs 16 residues from the cysteine to the phenylalanine. Only the CDR3 region is kept as DNA, spanning 48 bases read in frame from base 1. Library method: the immunoSEQ multiplex PCR assay. For the multiplex PCR, a mixture combining 60 forward primers for TCR Vbeta segments and 13 reverse primers for TCR Jbeta segments was used. The CDR3 region of rearranged TCR beta genes was amplified from genomic DNA by a multiplex PCR assay. The Illumina HiSeq System was used to sequence the amplified TCR beta libraries as 87-base-pair reads. The study's own analysis went as follows. A later analysis tallied 75 million to 95 million unique TCR beta chains across the approximately 670 repertoires, and some 12 million of those chains were shared by two or more donors. Raw reads were error-corrected and collapsed into unique sequences with a nearest-neighbor algorithm that merged closely related sequences to remove PCR and sequencing errors. CDR3 sequences were aligned to IMGT reference sequences to assign V, D and J gene segments. Each retained sequence needed at least a six-nucleotide match to both a V gene segment and a J gene segment. Rearrangements were classified as productive when the CDR3 lacked stop codons and remained in frame with V and J, and all other rearrangements were classified as non-productive. Following IMGT convention, CDR3 was defined as the stretch from the second conserved V-encoded cysteine up to the conserved J-encoded phenylalanine. The earlier analysis of 550 to 650 of the donors excluded any sequence lacking an unambiguous match to a single V gene segment. An earlier analysis of 587 of the donors classified V segments as functional when productive rearrangements were above 56.7% and as segregating when the standard deviation between donors was above 5%. A statistical classification framework was developed to diagnose cytomegalovirus status using the catalog of TCR beta chain sequences. In a later analysis, TCR nucleotide sequences were compared against IMGT/GENE-DB human TR gene sequences so that V and J genes could be assigned. Using the TCRdist pipeline, a later analysis assigned CDR3 sequences along with most-parsimonious VDJ recombination scenarios. In a later analysis, each TCR beta chain was defined by its CDR3 amino acid sequence together with its V-gene family, and reads lacking a unique V-gene family were excluded. As a way to deal with suspected cross-contamination and a sequencing artifact, a later analysis dropped more than 500 nucleotide sequences that were highly shared and had low generation probability. In a later analysis, a clonal expansion index for each public chain was calculated from normalized within-repertoire ranks of inferred template counts. In a later analysis, generation probabilities were computed using a VDJ recombination model fitted to out-of-frame rearrangements, and the results were checked against IGoR. Hypergeometric tests were used in a later analysis to score TCR-TCR, TCR-HLA and TCR-CMV co-occurrence, with a repertoire-size bias correction applied to the TCR pairs. A later analysis estimated false discovery rates by permuting HLA or CMV assignments 20 times. A later analysis grouped co-occurring TCRs with DBSCAN, adding TCRdist sequence similarity when clustering within HLA-allele-positive subsets. For co-occurrence clustering, repertoires with fewer than 30,000 or more than 120,000 public chains were excluded, along with five repertoires with anomalous nucleotide sharing. TCRdb obtained this table from immuneACCESS and retained in-frame rearrangements with V and J assigned. These tables miss some clones; where compared with another copy, unresolved V genes account for less than half of the shortfall, and the remainder is unexplained. V and J calls and clone size are as listed in that table; D and trimming were resolved from the DNA. Across this sample there are almost 85,000 clones, with around 78% seen only once. The top ten constitute approximately 2.7% of the sample.

The sample consisted of PBMCs. The sequence was obtained from a male donor in good health and CMV-seropositive. This chain joins TRBV19 to TRBJ2-5; TRBD2 lines up with 8 middle nucleotides. The DNA sequence is given as TGTGCCAGTAGTAAACAACCGGGACTAGGTGTAGAGACCCAGTACTTC. Its protein reads: CASSKQPGLGVETQYF.